A single sample is the source of the 20 T cell receptor beta chains below, sequenced in a study of CD8 T cells in Susac syndrome. Random hexamers served to reverse transcribe roughly 0.45 to 1 ug RNA. TCRdb itself ran the immunoSEQ multiplex PCR reads through MiXCR, one entry per CDR3 protein. The profile shows approximately 230,000 distinct CDR3 sequences, roughly 93% of them singletons. Sequenced material: CD4+ T cells from PBMCs. The receptor source for this set is a human donor with multiple sclerosis.

A single count supports this clonotype. The chain uses TRBV7-8 and TRBJ2-7; possible D gene TRBD1, 6 bases. The CDR3 consists of 14 residues. Trimming took 1 base from V and 3 from J, leaving 10 bases between them. CDR1 SGHVS and CDR2 FQNEAQ come from the germline V gene. The CDR3 loop reads CASSLGQDLYEQYF. The CDR3 nucleotides are TGTGCCAGCAGCTTAGGACAGGACCTCTACGAGCAGTACTTC.

This clonotype showed up just once. In DNA, the CDR3 is TGTGCCAGCAGCCCCGCGGGGAGGTCAGCCTACGAGCAGTACTTC. It is translated as CASSPAGRSAYEQYF. The V gene is TRBV5-6, the J gene TRBJ2-7; perhaps TRBD2 as D (6 bases). Per germline, CDR1 SGHDT and CDR2 YYEEEE. Trimming removed 4 bases from V and 2 bases from J, with 16 bases in between. The CDR3 has 15 residues.

With regard to this clonotype: At one end, the junction sequence differs from germline, possibly due to a read error. The chain combines TRBV30 with TRBJ2-2; the match to TRBD2 covers 11 bases. This CDR3 spans 15 amino acids. Per the germline V gene, CDR1 is GTSNPN and CDR2 is SVGIG (reference sequence). The DNA for the CDR3 is TGTGCCTGGAAACTAGCGGGGGACCACACCGGGGAGCTGGTTTTT. This encodes CAWKLAGDHTGELVF.

This clonotype was picked up one time. The chain combines TRBV7-2 with TRBJ2-2; a weak D match, TRBD2 (7 bases). Germline CDR1 and CDR2: SGHTA and FQGNSA. V was clipped by 4 bases and J by 5 bases, with 14 bases between them. CDR3 length: 15 residues. As DNA, the CDR3 is TGTGCCAGCAGCTGGGGGGGACAACCTACCGGGGAGCTGTTTTTT. Protein: CASSWGGQPTGELFF.

J is TRBJ2-1 and V is TRBV7-9, with TRBD2 matching 7 bases. Per germline, CDR1 SEHNR and CDR2 FQNEAQ (reference sequence). This CDR3 has 18 residues. V lost 3 bases and J lost 0; bases outside the gene matches: 11. The CDR3 here is CASSLGLSGHLSYNEQFF. In DNA form, the CDR3 reads TGTGCCAGCAGCTTGGGCCTTAGCGGGCACCTCTCCTACAATGAGCAGTTCTTC.

V and J are TRBV6-2 or TRBV6-3 and TRBJ2-2; TRBD2 matches at 8 bases. V trimming: 0 bases; J trimming: 3 bases; junction bases outside the gene matches: 6. CDR1 and CDR2 from the germline V gene are MNHEY and SVGEGT. The CDR3 loop spans 17 amino acids. CDR3 in amino acids: CASSYSVGGADTGELFF. CDR3 bases: TGTGCCAGCAGTTACTCGGTCGGGGGGGCGGACACCGGGGAGCTGTTTTTT.

This clonotype was counted once. This sequence joins TRBV3-1 and TRBJ2-1; 8 bases line up with TRBD2. The CDR3 consists of 16 residues. Trimming removed 3 bases from V and 9 bases from J; junction bases left unmatched: 13. Germline V CDR1 and CDR2: LGHDT, YNNKEL (reference sequence). CDR3 amino acids: CASSHHPVGTSGEQFF. CDR3 DNA: TGTGCCAGCAGCCATCACCCGGTTGGGACTAGTGGTGAGCAGTTCTTC.

J is TRBJ2-1 and V is TRBV29-1; D ambiguous. There are 13 residues in the CDR3. From germline, CDR1 is SQVTM and CDR2 ANQGSEA. V was trimmed by 4 bases and J by 1 base, leaving 8 bases between them. The CDR3 DNA reads as TGCAGCGTTGTACCCGGGTCCTACAATGAGCAGTTCTTC. This codes for CSVVPGSYNEQFF.

The V and J genes are TRBV20-1 and TRBJ2-2; 16 positions agree with TRBD2. V lost 4 bases and J lost 4; bases outside the gene matches: 6. The CDR3 has 17 amino acids. In germline, CDR1 is DFQATT, CDR2 SNEGSKA (reference sequence). In DNA, the CDR3 is TGCAGTGCTATGGGACTAGCGGGGGGGGGAGTCACCGGGGAGCTGTTTTTT. This translates into CSAMGLAGGGVTGELFF.

The gene calls are TRBV29-1 and TRBJ2-3, with D perhaps being TRBD1 or TRBD2 (5 bases each). This CDR3 has 13 amino acids. Germline V CDR1 and CDR2: SQVTM, ANQGSEA. Trimming took 3 bases from V and 3 from J, leaving 10 bases between them. CDR3 nucleotides: TGCAGCGTTGATCGGGGCTGGACAGATACGCAGTATTTT. Translation gives CSVDRGWTDTQYF.

The CDR3 region is CASSMGTGSDTQYF. The CDR3 nucleotides are TGTGCCAGTAGTATGGGGACAGGGTCAGATACGCAGTATTTT. V gene TRBV19 combines with J gene TRBJ2-3; 9 nucleotides match TRBD1. Trimming cost V 3 bases and J 4 bases; bases outside gene matches: 2. Germline V gene lookup returns CDR1 LNHDA and CDR2 SQIVND (reference sequence). CDR3 length equals 14 residues.

The count of this clonotype is one. The CDR3 coding sequence is TGTGCCAGCAGGGCTAGTTCTAACACCGGGGAGCTGTTTTTT. This sequence encodes CASRASSNTGELFF. The chain links TRBV7-2 to TRBJ2-2; D remains ambiguous. This CDR3 has 14 amino acids. The germline V gene encodes CDR1 SGHTA and CDR2 FQGNSA. Deletions cut 6 bases from V and 2 bases from J, with 10 bases between.

The genes are TRBV5-4 and TRBJ2-5; 7 nucleotides match TRBD2. Germline CDR1 is SGHNT and CDR2 is YYREEE (reference sequence). The CDR3 is 14 amino acids. Unmatched junction bases numbered 7, after V lost 3 bases and J lost 5 bases. CDR3: CASSSAGVPETQYF. CDR3 bases: TGTGCCAGCAGCTCCGCGGGAGTCCCGGAGACCCAGTACTTC.

V gene TRBV29-1 combines with J gene TRBJ2-1, with D perhaps assigned TRBD1 or TRBD2 (6 bases each). The CDR3 loop spans 17 amino acids. The ends were cut back, 3 bases at V and 9 bases at J, with 27 bases in the middle. CDR1 is SQVTM, CDR2 ANQGSEA, per germline. This chain's CDR3 is CSVEGPLFGGQRGEQFF. CDR3 nucleotide sequence: TGCAGCGTTGAGGGGCCGCTTTTTGGGGGGCAGAGGGGTGAGCAGTTCTTC.

This clonotype appeared once. For the CDR3, the DNA is TGTGCCAGCACCCTAGCGGGGGGGCTTTACGAGCAGTACTTC. It encodes CASTLAGGLYEQYF. The rearrangement links TRBV13 to TRBJ2-7; 12 bases align to TRBD2. Germline V gene data show CDR1 as PRHDT and CDR2 as FYEKMQ (reference sequence). The trim removed 7 bases at V and 4 bases at J, leaving 5 bases unmatched. The CDR3 spans 14 residues.

The V and J genes are TRBV6-5 and TRBJ2-5; D call uncertain. The CDR3 runs 15 residues. V was cut by 0 bases and J by 6 bases, with 14 bases left in between. Germline CDR1 and CDR2: MNHEY and SVGAGI. CDR3 amino acids: CASSYSMSASQTQYF. The DNA for the CDR3 is TGTGCCAGCAGTTACTCGATGTCGGCCTCCCAGACCCAGTACTTC.

This chain links TRBV6-5 with TRBJ2-5, with D possibly being TRBD2 (5 bases). This CDR3 is built from 14 residues. V was shortened by 7 bases and J by 0 bases, with 12 bases between the two germline ends. Germline V gene lookup returns CDR1 MNHEY and CDR2 SVGAGI. CDR3 protein: CASKLGAYQETQYF. The CDR3 DNA follows: TGTGCCAGCAAATTGGGAGCGTACCAAGAGACCCAGTACTTC.

This chain connects TRBV6-6 to TRBJ1-5, with a weak D call TRBD1 (5 bases). Germline-derived CDR1 and CDR2 are MNHNY and SVGAGI (reference sequence). V dropped 0 bases and J dropped 7 bases, with 10 bases sitting between them. This CDR3 has 14 residues. DNA of the CDR3: TGTGCCAGCAGTTACTCAGGGAACAGGCAGCCCCAGCATTTT. Its translation: CASSYSGNRQPQHF.

The chain is built from TRBV29-1 and TRBJ2-2, with TRBD1 identical over 11 bases. Germline CDR1 and CDR2: SQVTM and ANQGSEA. The junction had 4 bases not matched to a gene; V was cut back by 6 bases and J by 4 bases. The CDR3 is made up of 14 amino acids. As DNA, the CDR3 is TGCAGCGTACTAGGACAGGGGGCCACCGGGGAGCTGTTTTTT. Residues: CSVLGQGATGELFF.

This rearrangement joins TRBV11-2 to TRBJ2-3, with D hard to call. Trimming shortened V by 3 bases and J by 5 bases, and 3 bases separated the two germline ends. The CDR3 runs to 11 residues. Germline V gene lookup returns CDR1 SGHAT and CDR2 FQNNGV. CDR3 sequence: CASSFRDTQYF. In DNA form, the CDR3 reads TGTGCCAGCAGCTTTAGAGATACGCAGTATTTT.